These 19 T cell receptor beta chains originate from one sample sequenced in a study of cytomegalovirus exposure and HLA in healthy donors. With 60 Vbeta and 13 Jbeta primers, the PCR was carried out. This table comes from immunoSEQ multiplex PCR, and its TCRdb copy is limited to in-frame clones, with some not included. This table has 150,000 to 200,000 clones, roughly 80% appearing once. The sequenced sample was PBMCs. Source of these receptors: a man under 40 in good health and CMV-seropositive.

The chain combines TRBV19 with TRBJ2-1; 7 bases align to TRBD2. Germline lookup yields CDR1 LNHDA and CDR2 SQIVND (reference sequence). This CDR3 contains 14 residues. V gave up 3 bases and J gave up 3 bases; unmatched junction bases: 2. The CDR3 DNA reads TGTGCCAGTAGTATCCCTAGCGGCTACAATGAGCAGTTCTTC. Translation: CASSIPSGYNEQFF.

This chain connects TRBV18 to TRBJ2-7; D is possibly TRBD2 (5 bases). Germline lookup yields CDR1 KGHSH and CDR2 LQKENI. V lost 3 bases, J lost 2 bases, and 14 bases lay in between. This CDR3 is 15 amino acids long. DNA for the CDR3: TGTGCCAGCTCACCGCGGGCTCAGGCAGCCTACGAGCAGTACTTC. This sequence encodes CASSPRAQAAYEQYF.

V is TRBV7-3 and J is TRBJ2-5; weak D call: TRBD1 (7 bases). Germline V gives CDR1 SGHTA, CDR2 FQGTGA. Trimming took off 5 bases at V and 5 bases at J, with 12 bases between the two ends. CDR3 size: 13 residues. DNA of the CDR3: TGTGCCAGCAGCCCCGCGGGACAGGAGACCCAGTACTTC. Translation: CASSPAGQETQYF.

This chain uses TRBV5-1 with TRBJ1-5; a possible D gene is TRBD1 (6 bases). Trimming cost V 4 bases and J 7 bases, with 27 bases left between them. This CDR3 has 18 amino acids. Germline V gives CDR1 SGHRS, CDR2 YFSETQ. CDR3 bases: TGCGCCAGCAGCACGACCCCCCAGGGGCGAAGGAAAAGGCAGCCCCAGCATTTT. Encoded protein: CASSTTPQGRRKRQPQHF. Combining the CDR3 with reference TRBV5-1 and TRBJ1-5 gives the whole variable domain KAGVTQTPRYLIKTRGQQVTLSCSPISGHRSVSWYQQTPGQGLQFLFEYFSETQRNKGNFPGRFSGRQFSNSRSEMNVSTLELGDSALYLCASSTTPQGRRKRQPQHFGDGTRLSIL.

V gene TRBV5-1 combines with J gene TRBJ2-2, with TRBD2 matching over 9 bases. The CDR3 runs to 16 residues. With 1 base clipped from V and 5 bases from J, the junction kept 6 bases outside the gene matches. Germline V gives CDR1 SGHRS, CDR2 YFSETQ. The DNA for the CDR3 is TGCGCCAGCAGCTTGAGTAGCGGGGGTGAGACCGGGGAGCTGTTTTTT. This translates into CASSLSSGGETGELFF.

The chain uses TRBV7-6 and TRBJ2-7; 12 positions match TRBD2. From germline, CDR1 is SGHVS and CDR2 FNYEAQ. The CDR3 spans 16 residues. V lost 1 base to trimming and J lost 7 bases; unmatched junction nucleotides: 8. Here the CDR3 reads CASSLGSRLAGAEQYF. The CDR3 nucleotides read TGTGCCAGCAGCTTAGGTTCAAGACTAGCGGGAGCGGAGCAGTACTTC.

CDR3: CASSEFGGYNEQFF. The CDR3, as DNA: TGCGCCAGCAGCGAATTTGGCGGCTACAATGAGCAGTTCTTC. This chain uses TRBV4-1 with TRBJ2-1, with D uncertain. Germline CDR1 reads MGHRA; CDR2 reads YSYEKL. The CDR3 consists of 14 residues. Trimming took 5 bases from V and 3 from J, leaving 11 bases between them.

On this clone itself: One base separates it from a far larger clone, so it is likely a read error. The chain joins TRBV4-2 to TRBJ2-7; the match to TRBD2 covers 10 bases. The CDR3 sequence is 15 residues long. CDR1 LGHNA and CDR2 YNFKEQ come from the germline V gene. The DNA of the CDR3 is TGTGCCAGCAGCCAAGGACTAGCGGGCTCCTACGAGCAGTCCTTC. It yields the protein CASSQGLAGSYEQSF.

The chain carries TRBV7-8 and TRBJ1-4, with D possibly TRBD1 on 5 matching bases. The CDR3 spans 15 residues. V was cut by 2 bases and J by 5 bases, with 12 bases left in between. Germline CDR1 is SGHVS and CDR2 is FQNEAQ. CDR3 loop: CASSLSWGVNEKLFF. The CDR3 DNA follows: TGTGCCAGCAGCTTATCCTGGGGGGTGAATGAAAAACTGTTTTTT.

Remarks on this clone: Within the sample, other DNA sequences also encode this same CDR3. V usage is TRBV19 and J usage is TRBJ1-5, with D tentatively TRBD1 (5 bases). This CDR3 spans 14 amino acids. Germline V gene data show CDR1 as LNHDA and CDR2 as SQIVND (reference sequence). The germline V and J ends were trimmed by 3 bases and 4 bases, with 10 bases remaining between them. This CDR3 is CASSIDSGNQPQHF. The CDR3 DNA sequence: TGTGCCAGTAGTATCGACAGCGGGAATCAGCCCCAGCATTTT.

This clone was seen only a few times. The V call is TRBV4-1, the J call TRBJ1-3; D remains ambiguous. Germline CDR1 is MGHRA and CDR2 is YSYEKL. The CDR3 spans 14 residues. V was trimmed by 4 bases and J by 0 bases, leaving 7 bases between them. Here the CDR3 reads CASSRTFSGNTIYF. CDR3 nucleotide sequence: TGCGCCAGCAGCCGCACATTCTCTGGAAACACCATATATTTT.

This clone was picked up a small number of times. The chain is built from TRBV27 and TRBJ2-1; D possibly corresponds to TRBD2 (6 bases). The CDR3 runs to 12 residues. Trimming removed 4 bases from V and 11 bases from J, with 12 bases in between. Germline CDR1 is MNHEY and CDR2 is SMNVEV (reference sequence). In nucleotides, the CDR3 is TGTGCCAGCAGTTCCCTCCTAGCGAAGCAGTTCTTC. This sequence encodes CASSSLLAKQFF.

The V gene is TRBV7-9, the J gene TRBJ2-7; 9 positions agree with TRBD1. CDR1 and CDR2 from the germline V gene are SEHNR and FQNEAQ (reference sequence). V lost 4 bases, J lost 3 bases, and 7 bases stayed unmatched. This CDR3 comprises 15 residues. CDR3 amino acids: CASSSHSTGGYEQYF. The CDR3 coding sequence is TGTGCCAGCAGCTCCCACTCGACAGGGGGCTACGAGCAGTACTTC.

The CDR3 DNA follows: TGTGCCAGCAGTGATGGGACAGTGTACAATGAGCAGTTCTTC. As protein: CASSDGTVYNEQFF. This chain joins TRBV6-1 and TRBJ2-1; 7 bases match TRBD1. The CDR3 sequence is 14 residues long. Trimming at V came to 3 bases and at J to 4 bases, leaving 3 bases not matched to a gene. Germline-derived CDR1 and CDR2 are MNHNS and SASEGT.

This clone was seen repeatedly, ten times or more. The rearrangement uses TRBV28 and TRBJ2-5; 7 bases agree with TRBD1. Per germline, CDR1 MDHEN and CDR2 SYDVKM. There are 15 residues in the CDR3. V lost 2 bases to trimming and J lost 4 bases; unmatched junction nucleotides: 7. The CDR3 DNA reads TGTGCCAGCAGTTTAGAGCAGGGGGTGGGAGAGACCCAGTACTTC. Translating gives CASSLEQGVGETQYF.

This chain uses TRBV9 with TRBJ1-1; TRBD1 matches 7 bases. V gave up 2 bases and J gave up 3 bases; unmatched junction bases: 4. CDR3 length equals 14 residues. Germline CDR1 SGDLS, CDR2 YYNGEE. CDR3 nucleotides: TGTGCCAGCAGCGTGAGACAGGGAGACACTGAAGCTTTCTTT. It encodes CASSVRQGDTEAFF. Based on the CDR3 plus reference TRBV9 and TRBJ1-1, the full variable domain is DSGVTQTPKHLITATGQRVTLRCSPRSGDLSVYWYQQSLDQGLQFLIQYYNGEERAKGNILERFSAQQFPDLHSELNLSSLELGDSALYFCASSVRQGDTEAFFGQGTRLTVV.

CDR3 nucleotide sequence: TGTGCCACATCCGACGGGAGCCATCCTAGCACAGATACGCAGTATTTT. Residues: CATSDGSHPSTDTQYF. This chain connects TRBV19 to TRBJ2-3; possible D gene TRBD2, 6 bases. V shed 10 bases and J shed 0 bases, with 20 bases lying between them. Germline V gene data show CDR1 as LNHDA and CDR2 as SQIVND (reference sequence). The CDR3 is 16 amino acids.

The gene calls are TRBV25-1 and TRBJ1-5; possible D gene TRBD1, 6 bases. Germline CDR1 MGHDK, CDR2 SYGVNS. This CDR3 spans 18 amino acids. V shed 6 bases and J shed 0 bases, with 21 bases lying between them. The CDR3, as DNA: TGTGCCAGCAGCCCTAACTTTGGGGGGGCCTATAGCAATCAGCCCCAGCATTTT. Residues: CASSPNFGGAYSNQPQHF.

This clone was recorded only once. The rearrangement uses TRBV6-6 and TRBJ1-2, with D maybe TRBD1 (5 bases). Germline-derived CDR1 and CDR2 are MNHNY and SVGAGI (reference sequence). The CDR3 has 13 amino acids. V lost 0 bases to trimming and J lost 8 bases, with 10 bases between them. The CDR3 spells CASSYSEGAGYTF. The CDR3 DNA reads TGTGCCAGCAGTTACTCTGAAGGGGCGGGCTACACCTTC.